The sequence of this T cell receptor beta chain was determined in a study of vaccination effects on CD4 cells after COVID-19. Comment on this clone: Its antigen is not identified.

After more than 8 days in culture, the CD4+ T cells were isolated. Confirmation by PCR established that the person had SARS-CoV-2 infection between March and December 2020. Participants were vaccinated with two doses of either the BNT162b2 or mRNA-1273 vaccine. The CDR3 is 14 residues long. Germline V gene lookup returns CDR1 SGHRS and CDR2 YFSETQ. V was shortened by 4 bases and J by 3 bases, with 14 bases between the two germline ends. Profiling relied on immunoSEQ multiplex PCR, and the TCRdb table lists in-frame clones only, not all of them. The sample holds fewer than 55,000 clones, around 76% seen once.

The origin of this receptor is a human donor who had a prior SARS-CoV-2 infection. The chain recombines TRBV5-1 with TRBJ2-7, with D uncertain. Sequenced here: CD4+ T cells from PBMCs cultured without peptide, sampled after COVID-19 vaccination. CDR3 sequence reads: CASSGPPLLYEQYF. The DNA for the CDR3 is TGCGCCAGCAGCGGGCCACCCCTACTCTACGAGCAGTACTTC.